Listed below are T cell receptor beta chains from one sample, sequenced in a study of human T cells and chemical hapten exposure. TCRdb processed the RACE reads anew with MiXCR; each CDR3 protein has one entry. The sample carries fewer than 130,000 distinct CDR3 sequences, 11% recorded once. The material sequenced was whole blood, taken in connection with sensitization to the hapten diphenylcyclopropenone (DPC). The source is a woman aged 40 to 50 with alopecia areata. Some clones in this sample may be carry-over from other donors' samples. Each CDR3 is given with its conserved first and last residue. A D gene is named only where the DNA matches it firmly. Only some rows state a clone size, as once, few, many or a class for expanded clones.

CDR3,DNA,D,size,V,J
CASSPWGGVSEPLHF,TGCGCCAGCAGCCCGTGGGGTGGGGTCTCAGAACCCCTCCACTTT,.,few,TRBV4-3,TRBJ1-6
CASSLWDADTQYF,TGTGCCAGCAGCTTATGGGACGCAGATACGCAGTATTTT,.,many,TRBV11-3,TRBJ2-3
CASSPWAMAGALNEQFF,TGTGCCAGCAGCCCCTGGGCTATGGCGGGAGCCCTGAATGAGCAGTTCTTC,TRBD2,.,TRBV6-5,TRBJ2-1
CSVETGLNQPQHF,TGCAGCGTTGAGACAGGCCTCAATCAGCCCCAGCATTTT,.,many,TRBV29-1,TRBJ1-5
CASSTGLAGGVSTDTQYF,TGTGCCAGCAGCACGGGACTAGCGGGGGGGGTTAGCACAGATACGCAGTATTTT,TRBD2,few,TRBV7-2,TRBJ2-3
CASTFSPGGGSGANVLTF,TGTGCCAGCACCTTTAGCCCAGGAGGAGGTTCCGGGGCCAACGTCCTGACTTTC,.,many,TRBV12-3/TRBV12-4,TRBJ2-6
CATSDPSDSRFTQYF,TGTGCCACCAGTGACCCCTCGGACTCAAGGTTTACGCAGTATTTT,.,.,TRBV24-1,TRBJ2-3
CASSLGTAIQDTQYF,TGTGCCAGCAGCCTTGGGACAGCAATCCAAGATACGCAGTATTTT,TRBD1,many,TRBV12-3/TRBV12-4,TRBJ2-3
CASSLGGPSGANVLTF,TGCGCCAGCAGCTTGGGGGGTCCCTCCGGGGCCAACGTCCTGACTTTC,.,many,TRBV5-1,TRBJ2-6
CASRFKGTEAFF,TGTGCCAGCAGATTTAAGGGGACAGAAGCTTTCTTT,.,.,TRBV27,TRBJ1-1
CASRRTGTPSYEQYF,TGTGCCAGCAGACGTACCGGGACACCTTCCTACGAGCAGTACTTC,.,.,TRBV28,TRBJ2-7
CASSLGTGDAVYF,TGTGCCAGCAGTTTAGGGACAGGGGATGCGGTTTACTTT,TRBD1,.,TRBV28,TRBJ1-1
CASSTGLAGNNEQFF,TGTGCCAGCAGCACGGGACTAGCGGGGAACAATGAGCAGTTCTTC,TRBD2,many,TRBV11-3,TRBJ2-1
CSAIIQETQYF,TGCAGTGCTATTATCCAAGAGACCCAGTACTTC,.,.,TRBV20-1,TRBJ2-5
CATNGQNQPQHF,TGTGCCACCAATGGACAAAATCAGCCCCAGCATTTT,.,.,TRBV19,TRBJ1-5
CSARDFGGAGNEQFF,TGCAGTGCTAGAGATTTCGGGGGGGCAGGCAATGAGCAGTTCTTC,TRBD2,few,TRBV20-1,TRBJ2-1
CASSMNRVNIQYF,TGTGCCAGTAGTATGAACAGGGTAAACATTCAGTACTTC,.,.,TRBV19,TRBJ2-4
CASSLVVGQGGWEQYF,TGTGCCAGCAGCTTAGTAGTAGGACAGGGAGGTTGGGAGCAGTACTTC,TRBD1,.,TRBV7-9,TRBJ2-7
CASSLDRGGYEQYF,TGTGCCAGCAGTTTGGACAGGGGAGGGTACGAGCAGTACTTC,TRBD1,.,TRBV27,TRBJ2-7
CASSLSGLGLAGGPTDTQYF,TGTGCCAGCAGCTTATCCGGGCTGGGACTAGCGGGAGGGCCCACAGATACGCAGTATTTT,TRBD2,.,TRBV7-9,TRBJ2-3
CASSQGALGPGEAFF,TGTGCCAGCAGTCAGGGGGCGCTCGGACCGGGGGAAGCTTTCTTT,TRBD1,few,TRBV12-3/TRBV12-4,TRBJ1-1
CSAQDRAGNTIYF,TGCAGTGCCCAGGACAGGGCCGGAAACACCATATATTTT,TRBD1,few,TRBV20-1,TRBJ1-3
CASSSGRGLAGRLGKNIQYF,TGTGCCAGCAGCTCGGGTAGAGGACTAGCGGGCCGTTTAGGCAAAAACATTCAGTACTTC,TRBD2,many,TRBV7-9,TRBJ2-4
CASSLTRLRLAKNIQYF,TGTGCCAGCAGTCTGACTCGACTCAGACTAGCCAAAAACATTCAGTACTTC,.,many,TRBV28,TRBJ2-4
CASSLQGNEQYF,TGTGCCAGCAGTTTACAGGGCAACGAGCAGTACTTC,.,many,TRBV28,TRBJ2-7
CASSLGDSLNQPQHF,TGCGCCAGCAGCTTGGGGGACAGCTTAAATCAGCCCCAGCATTTT,TRBD1,many,TRBV5-1,TRBJ1-5
CASSQDIPSPLHF,TGCGCCAGCAGCCAAGACATTCCTTCACCCCTCCACTTT,.,.,TRBV4-3,TRBJ1-6
CASSFLSGGGEQFF,TGCGCCAGCAGCTTCCTCAGTGGGGGAGGTGAGCAGTTCTTC,.,few,TRBV5-1,TRBJ2-1
CASSGAASSYNEQFF,TGTGCCAGCAGCGGGGCGGCGAGCTCCTACAATGAGCAGTTCTTC,.,.,TRBV9,TRBJ2-1
CASSFGTSGFSGANVLTF,TGTGCCAGCAGCTTCGGGACTAGCGGATTCTCTGGGGCCAACGTCCTGACTTTC,TRBD2,few,TRBV11-2,TRBJ2-6
CASSWTGDRGNEKLFF,TGTGCCAGCAGCTGGACGGGGGACCGCGGTAATGAAAAACTGTTTTTT,.,few,TRBV5-6,TRBJ1-4
CASSLRLAGEQYF,TGTGCCAGCTCACTGCGACTAGCTGGCGAGCAGTACTTC,TRBD2,few,TRBV18,TRBJ2-7
CASSVDVGQAEQFF,TGTGCCAGCAGCGTAGATGTGGGACAGGCCGAGCAGTTCTTC,TRBD1,.,TRBV9,TRBJ2-1
CASSIDRMETQYF,TGTGCCAGCAGCATCGACAGGATGGAGACCCAGTACTTC,.,few,TRBV7-2,TRBJ2-5
CASSQHLRGGEGEQYF,TGCGCCAGCAGCCAGCATCTCCGAGGGGGGGAAGGGGAGCAGTACTTC,.,many,TRBV4-3,TRBJ2-7
CASSYARQQETQYF,TGTGCCAGCAGTTACGCTCGACAGCAAGAGACCCAGTACTTC,.,few,TRBV6-2/TRBV6-3,TRBJ2-5
CASSPWYSNQPQHF,TGTGCCAGCAGTCCCTGGTATAGCAATCAGCCCCAGCATTTT,.,few,TRBV12-3/TRBV12-4,TRBJ1-5
CASSQLLGYEQYF,TGCGCCAGCAGTCAATTACTGGGGTACGAGCAGTACTTC,.,many,TRBV23-1,TRBJ2-7
CASSLTGTRETQYF,TGTGCCAGCAGCTTAACCGGGACCCGGGAGACCCAGTACTTC,.,.,TRBV7-3,TRBJ2-5
CASSLGLDAGELFF,TGTGCCAGCAGCCTTGGACTAGATGCAGGGGAGCTGTTTTTT,TRBD2,many,TRBV7-2,TRBJ2-2
CASSPQGANEKLFF,TGTGCCAGCAGCCCTCAGGGGGCTAATGAAAAACTGTTTTTT,TRBD1,many,TRBV7-2,TRBJ1-4
CASSQPVNTEAFF,TGCGCCAGCAGCCAGCCCGTAAACACTGAAGCTTTCTTT,.,.,TRBV4-1,TRBJ1-1